This T cell receptor beta chain was recovered during a study of shared clonotypes between healthy human individuals. There are 16 residues in the CDR3. After removal of 0 bases from V and 5 bases from J, the junction contained 8 bases not matched to a gene. Germline V gives CDR1 SGDLS, CDR2 YYNGEE. HIV-negative, healthy adults without recent acute infections or vaccinations were the donors. CD4+ cell separation produced CD45RA+ naive and CD45RA-negative memory subsets. Genomic DNA (from each subset) was split evenly across several immunoSEQ plates. Generated by immunoSEQ multiplex PCR, the TCRdb table keeps only in-frame clones and is missing some. Of about 2.5 million clones in the sample, about nine tenths were seen once.

The source material was naive CD4+ T cells from PBMCs. As to subset: CD45RA+ positively selected. This clonotype originated in a man aged 18 to 30 in good health. Some clones in this sample may be carry-over from other donors' samples. The genes are TRBV9 and TRBJ2-7, with 10 positions matching TRBD2. CDR3 sequence reads: CASSVGASGSINEQYF. CDR3 DNA: TGTGCCAGCAGCGTAGGAGCTAGCGGGAGTATCAACGAGCAGTACTTC.